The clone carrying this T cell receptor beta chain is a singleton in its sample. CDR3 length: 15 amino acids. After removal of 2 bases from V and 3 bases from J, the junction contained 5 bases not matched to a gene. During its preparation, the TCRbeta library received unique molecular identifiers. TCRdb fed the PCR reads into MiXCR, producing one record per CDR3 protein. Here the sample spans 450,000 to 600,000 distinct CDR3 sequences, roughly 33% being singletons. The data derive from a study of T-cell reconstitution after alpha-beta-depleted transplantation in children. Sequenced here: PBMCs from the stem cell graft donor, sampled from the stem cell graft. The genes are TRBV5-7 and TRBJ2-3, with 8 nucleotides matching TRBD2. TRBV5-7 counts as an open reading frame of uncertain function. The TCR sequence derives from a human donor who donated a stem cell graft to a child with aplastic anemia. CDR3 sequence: CASSFQAGATDTQYF. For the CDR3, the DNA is TGTGCCAGCAGCTTTCAAGCGGGAGCAACAGATACGCAGTATTTT.